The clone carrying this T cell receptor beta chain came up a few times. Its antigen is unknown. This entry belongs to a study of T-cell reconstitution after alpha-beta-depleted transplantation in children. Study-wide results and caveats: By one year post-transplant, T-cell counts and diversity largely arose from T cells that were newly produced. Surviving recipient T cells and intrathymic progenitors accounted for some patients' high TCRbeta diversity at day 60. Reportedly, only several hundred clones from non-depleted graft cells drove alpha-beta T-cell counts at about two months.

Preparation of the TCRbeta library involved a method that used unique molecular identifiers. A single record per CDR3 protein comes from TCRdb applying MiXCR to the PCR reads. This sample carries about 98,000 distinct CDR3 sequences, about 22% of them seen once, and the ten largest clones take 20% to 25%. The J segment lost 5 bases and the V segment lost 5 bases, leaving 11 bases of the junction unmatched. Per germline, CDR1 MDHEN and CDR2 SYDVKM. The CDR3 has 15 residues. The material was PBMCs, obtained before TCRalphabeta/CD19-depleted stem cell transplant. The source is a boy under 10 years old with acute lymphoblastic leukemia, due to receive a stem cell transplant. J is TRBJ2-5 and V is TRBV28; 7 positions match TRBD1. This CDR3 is CASSKQGTVLETQYF. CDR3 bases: TGTGCCAGCAGTAAACAAGGGACAGTTCTGGAGACCCAGTACTTC.